These 21 T cell receptor beta chains were sequenced from one sample in a study of T cells in women clearing cervical HPV infection. Method: immunoSEQ multiplex PCR; TCRdb's copy keeps in-frame clones and lacks some. The sample table sets out roughly 38,000 clones. Sequencing used blood buffy coat. All receptors derive from a woman aged 18 to 75 with a cervical HPV16 infection that either progressed to CIN3+ or cleared (not recorded which).

With regard to this clone: The read halts 3 residues ahead of the CDR3 end, with the missing end drawn from the germline J gene. The chain couples TRBV7-3 to TRBJ2-3, with 11 bases lining up with TRBD2. CDR1 and CDR2 (germline): SGHTA, FQGTGA. The CDR3 is 16 amino acids. CDR3 bases read: TGTGCCAGCAGCTTAACTAGCGGGGGGGTTGGAGAGACG. Amino acids: CASSLTSGGVGET. The entire CDR3 protein is CASSLTSGGVGETQYF.

The CDR3 reads CASSHGLGTSFIDEQFF. CDR3 bases read: TGTGCCAGCAGCCATGGGCTCGGGACTAGTTTTATCGATGAG. The rearrangement joins TRBV7-8 to TRBJ2-1; 8 bases match TRBD2. The CDR3 is cut off 3 residues early in the read; its end comes from the germline J gene. This CDR3 is built from 17 residues. V was clipped by 5 bases and J by 8 bases; unmatched bases: 17. Germline assignment: CDR1 SGHVS and CDR2 FQNEAQ.

On this clone itself: The CDR3 end falls 3 residues outside the read, so it is completed with the germline J gene. The chain joins TRBV11-2 to TRBJ2-1; 9 bases align to TRBD2. J lost 8 bases, V lost 2 bases, and 4 bases had no gene match. The length of the CDR3 is 14 residues. Looked up from germline, CDR1 is SGHAT and CDR2 is FQNNGV. The DNA read from the CDR3 is TGTGCCAGCAGCTTACAGCGGGGGGTGGATGAG. Protein sequence: CASSLQRGVDE. The full-length CDR3 reads as CASSLQRGVDEQFF.

Concerning this clone itself: The read ends 3 residues shy of where the CDR3 ends; the end is completed using the germline J gene. The rearrangement uses TRBV5-1 and TRBJ2-1, with 8 bases that match TRBD2. The CDR3 contains 17 residues. The germline V gene encodes CDR1 SGHRS and CDR2 YFSETQ. V was clipped by 4 bases and J by 0 bases; unmatched bases: 9. The chain's CDR3 is CASSPGGAGHSYNEQFF. CDR3 DNA (partial): TGCGCCAGCAGCCCCGGGGGGGCGGGTCACTCCTACAATGAG.

Comment on this clone: The read ends 3 residues early relative to the CDR3; the germline J gene fills the gap. V usage is TRBV7-2 and J usage is TRBJ1-2; D may be TRBD1 (6 bases). This CDR3 region has 12 residues. CDR1 and CDR2 (germline): SGHTA, FQGNSA. The sequenced CDR3 bases are TGTGCCAGCAGCTTAACAGGGTACGGC. As protein: CASSLTGYG. The full CDR3 sequence reads CASSLTGYGYTF.

About this clone itself: Read data end 3 residues before the CDR3 end; the end is taken from the germline J gene. V usage is TRBV6-1 and J usage is TRBJ1-2, with a possible D match to TRBD1 (5 bases). Trimming removed 2 bases at V and 4 bases at J, with 11 bases between. The CDR3 runs to 14 residues. Germline V gene lookup returns CDR1 MNHNS and CDR2 SASEGT. CDR3 bases read: TGTGCCAGCAGTGAATCACAGGCCCTCTATGGC. Translating it yields CASSESQALYG. The CDR3, in full, reads CASSESQALYGYTF.

Points on this clone: The read ends 3 residues shy of where the CDR3 ends; the end is completed using the germline J gene. The chain joins TRBV30 to TRBJ2-3; D may be TRBD1 (6 bases). CDR3 length: 11 amino acids. Germline V CDR1 and CDR2: GTSNPN, SVGIG (reference sequence). The CDR3 loop reads CAWRDMETQYF. CDR3 bases read: TGTGCCTGGCGGGACATGGAGACG. Full variable domain (rest looked up from reference TRBV30 and TRBJ2-3): SQTIHQWPATLVQPVGSPLSLECTVEGTSNPNLYWYRQAAGRGLQLLFYSVGIGQISSEVPQNLSASRPQDRQFILSSKKLLLSDSGFYLCAWRDMETQYFGPGTRLTVL.

On this clone itself: The read ends 3 residues shy of where the CDR3 ends; the end is completed using the germline J gene. V gene TRBV5-6 combines with J gene TRBJ1-4, with 7 bases lining up with TRBD1. The CDR3 sequence is 15 residues long. Germline values: CDR1 SGHDT, CDR2 YYEEEE. V trimming: 0 bases; J trimming: 1 base; junction bases outside the gene matches: 0. This CDR3 reads CASSLDRGTNEKLFF. The CDR3 DNA, read in part, is TGTGCCAGCAGCTTGGACAGGGGAACTAATGAAAAA.

The CDR3 bases that were read are TGTGCCAGCGCTCTGGAGGGCTGGGCCACAGATACG. Protein sequence: CASALEGWATDT. In full, the CDR3 is CASALEGWATDTQYF. The chain employs TRBV6-2 or TRBV6-3 and TRBJ2-3; tentatively, D is TRBD2 (6 bases). The DNA ends 3 residues before the CDR3 does, and the rest of the CDR3 is filled in from the germline J gene. CDR3 length: 15 amino acids. Germline assignment: CDR1 MNHEY and CDR2 SVGEGT. Trimming removed 8 bases at V and 2 bases at J, with 17 bases between.

Of note for this clone: The CDR3 end is not reached by the read, which stops 3 residues before it; the germline J gene fills it in. The chain is built from TRBV19 and TRBJ1-2; D is undetermined. This CDR3 is 13 amino acids long. From germline, CDR1 is LNHDA and CDR2 SQIVND (reference sequence). V lost 7 bases and J 4 bases, leaving 13 bases between the germline ends. CDR3 region: CASNSGKIYGYTF. CDR3 DNA, as far as it was read: TGTGCCAGTAACTCAGGAAAAATCTATGGC.

Details on this clone: The read ends 3 residues early relative to the CDR3; the germline J gene fills the gap. The gene calls are TRBV2 and TRBJ1-2; the D gene is possibly TRBD1 (5 bases). CDR3 length equals 13 residues. Germline V lookup: CDR1 SNHLY, CDR2 FYNNEI. Partial CDR3 DNA: TGTGCCAGCAGTGCAGGGTGGGCGGATACC. Translating it yields CASSAGWADT. The whole CDR3 protein reads CASSAGWADTYTF.

Note on this clone: The read terminates 3 residues before the CDR3 end, so the remaining end is supplied by the germline J gene. The V gene is TRBV5-1, the J gene TRBJ2-4, with D tentatively TRBD1 (5 bases). The CDR3 is 13 amino acids. Germline lookup yields CDR1 SGHRS and CDR2 YFSETQ. The sequenced part of the CDR3 DNA is TGCGCCAGCAGCTTGGGACAGCAAGAGACT. Protein product: CASSLGQQET. The whole CDR3 is CASSLGQQETQYF.

Remarks on this clone: The read falls 3 residues short of the CDR3 end, and the missing part is taken from the germline J gene. J is TRBJ1-2 and V is TRBV7-9, with unresolved D. V lost 5 bases, J lost 0 bases, and 10 bases lay in between. The CDR3 is 14 residues long. Germline V gene sequence: CDR1 SEHNR, CDR2 FQNEAQ (reference sequence). The CDR3 reads CASSQESPNYGYTF. The sequenced part of the CDR3 DNA is TGTGCCAGCAGCCAGGAAAGTCCTAACTATGGC.

The part of the CDR3 DNA that was read is TGTGCCACCAGTGAGTCAGGGCTGGACACCGGGGAG. This sequence encodes CATSESGLDTGE. From start to end, the CDR3 is CATSESGLDTGELFF. V usage is TRBV24-1 and J usage is TRBJ2-2; D might be TRBD1 (5 bases). The missing CDR3 end, 3 residues past where the read stops, is filled in from the germline J gene. CDR1 is KGHDR, CDR2 SFDVKD, per germline. This CDR3 spans 15 amino acids. Trimming removed 4 bases from V and 3 bases from J, with 11 bases in between.

In the case of this clone: With the read ending 3 residues before the CDR3 end, the germline J gene is used to fill in that end. The V and J genes are TRBV19 and TRBJ1-6, with a weak D call TRBD1 (6 bases). Per the germline V gene, CDR1 is LNHDA and CDR2 is SQIVND (reference sequence). The CDR3 totals 19 residues. The ends were cut back, 4 bases at V and 7 bases at J, with 26 bases in the middle. The DNA read from the CDR3 is TGTGCCAGTAGTACCCCCCACGGGGGGACACCTTCGAACAATTCACCC. This sequence encodes CASSTPHGGTPSNNSP. The whole CDR3 protein is CASSTPHGGTPSNNSPLHF.

As to this clone: The read finishes 3 residues shy of the CDR3 end, and the germline J gene is used to complete it. J is TRBJ1-2 and V is TRBV4-1; D remains unclear. Germline V gene sequence: CDR1 MGHRA, CDR2 YSYEKL. The CDR3 has 14 amino acids. Trimming took off 3 bases at V and 3 bases at J, with 11 bases between the two ends. CDR3 DNA (partial): TGCGCCAGCAGCCAGGTCCCCGGGGACTATGGC. This encodes CASSQVPGDYG. The CDR3 as a whole reads CASSQVPGDYGYTF.

As regards this clone: The read terminates 3 residues before the CDR3 end, so the remaining end is supplied by the germline J gene. The rearrangement links TRBV7-8 to TRBJ2-3, with D possibly being TRBD1 (5 bases). The CDR3 has 16 residues. Trimming cost V 4 bases and J 2 bases, with 16 bases left between them. Germline-derived CDR1 and CDR2 are SGHVS and FQNEAQ. The part of the CDR3 DNA that was read is TGTGCCAGCAGCTCCTACCCACAGGTCTTCACAGATACG. Translation: CASSSYPQVFTDT. The entire CDR3 protein is CASSSYPQVFTDTQYF.

As concerns this clone: The CDR3 is cut off 3 residues early in the read; its end comes from the germline J gene. The V and J genes are TRBV2 and TRBJ1-1, with D uncertain. V shed 8 bases and J shed 0 bases, with 4 bases lying between them. The CDR3 is 11 residues long. Germline loops: CDR1 SNHLY, CDR2 FYNNEI. The CDR3 bases that were read are TGTGCCAGCTATATGAACACTGAA. It yields the protein CASYMNTE. The full CDR3 sequence reads CASYMNTEAFF.

Concerning this clone itself: Read data end 3 residues before the CDR3 end; the end is taken from the germline J gene. The V call is TRBV2, the J call TRBJ1-2; 8 bases are a match to TRBD1. The CDR3 contains 15 residues. V trimming: 6 bases; J trimming: 4 bases; junction bases outside the gene matches: 10. Germline assignment: CDR1 SNHLY and CDR2 FYNNEI. Here the CDR3 reads CASRATGGSTYGYTF. The sequenced CDR3 bases are TGTGCCAGCAGGGCTACAGGGGGGTCGACCTATGGC.

Concerning this clone: Read sequence stops 3 residues before the CDR3 end, and the germline J gene provides the missing end. The genes are TRBV19 and TRBJ2-2; 9 bases agree with TRBD2. From germline, CDR1 is LNHDA and CDR2 SQIVND (reference sequence). The CDR3 sequence is 14 residues long. Trimming at V came to 4 bases and at J to 6 bases, leaving 3 bases not matched to a gene. The covered CDR3 bases are TGTGCCAGTAGTACGCAGCGGGGGGCCGGGGAG. Translation gives CASSTQRGAGE. The complete CDR3 reads CASSTQRGAGELFF.

On this clone: The read ends 3 residues before the CDR3 terminus; that terminus is restored from the germline J gene. This chain links TRBV5-1 with TRBJ2-7, with TRBD1 matching over 12 bases. This CDR3 is 15 amino acids long. V lost 7 bases, J lost 5 bases, and 10 bases stayed unmatched. The V gene's germline CDR1 is SGHRS and CDR2 YFSETQ. The DNA read from the CDR3 is TGCGCCAGCTCCCTAGGGACAGGGGGCTTACACGAG. Its translation is CASSLGTGGLHE. The entire CDR3 sequence reads CASSLGTGGLHEQYF.